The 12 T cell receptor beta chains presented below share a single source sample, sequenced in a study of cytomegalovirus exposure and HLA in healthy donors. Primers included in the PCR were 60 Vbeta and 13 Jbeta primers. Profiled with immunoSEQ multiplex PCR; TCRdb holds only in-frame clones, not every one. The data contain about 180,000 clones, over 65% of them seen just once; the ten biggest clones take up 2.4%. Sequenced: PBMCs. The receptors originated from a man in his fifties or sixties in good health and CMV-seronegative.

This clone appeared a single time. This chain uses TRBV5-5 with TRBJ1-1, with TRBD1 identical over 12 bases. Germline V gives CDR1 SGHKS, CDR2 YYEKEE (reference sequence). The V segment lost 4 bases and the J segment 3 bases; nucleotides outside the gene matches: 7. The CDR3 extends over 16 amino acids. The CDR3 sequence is CASSPGTGGFDTEAFF. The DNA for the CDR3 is TGTGCCAGCAGCCCCGGGACAGGGGGCTTTGACACTGAAGCTTTCTTT.

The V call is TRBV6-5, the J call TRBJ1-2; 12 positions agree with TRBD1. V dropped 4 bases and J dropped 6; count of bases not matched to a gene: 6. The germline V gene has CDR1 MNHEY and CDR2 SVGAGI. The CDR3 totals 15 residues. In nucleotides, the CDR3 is TGTGCCAGCAGTTTCCCGGGACAGGGGGCGGATGGCTACACCTTC. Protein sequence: CASSFPGQGADGYTF.

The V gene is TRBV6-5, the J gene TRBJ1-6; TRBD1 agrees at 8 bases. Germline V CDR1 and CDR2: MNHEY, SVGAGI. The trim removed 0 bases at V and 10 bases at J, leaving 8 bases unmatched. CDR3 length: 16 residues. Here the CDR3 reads CASSYSPGQGKSPLHF. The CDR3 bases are TGTGCCAGCAGTTACTCCCCCGGACAGGGTAAATCACCCCTCCACTTT.

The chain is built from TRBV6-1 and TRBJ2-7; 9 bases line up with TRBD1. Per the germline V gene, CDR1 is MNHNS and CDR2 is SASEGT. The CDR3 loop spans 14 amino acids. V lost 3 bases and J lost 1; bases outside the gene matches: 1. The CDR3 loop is CASSETGGSYEQYF. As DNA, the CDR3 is TGTGCCAGCAGTGAGACAGGGGGGTCCTACGAGCAGTACTTC.

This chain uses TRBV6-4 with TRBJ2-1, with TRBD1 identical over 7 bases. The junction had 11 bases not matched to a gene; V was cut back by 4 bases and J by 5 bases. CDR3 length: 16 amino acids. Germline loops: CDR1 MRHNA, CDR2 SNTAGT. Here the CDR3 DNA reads TGTGCCAGCAGTGCACAACTACCAGGGGGACACAATGAGCAGTTCTTC. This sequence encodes CASSAQLPGGHNEQFF.

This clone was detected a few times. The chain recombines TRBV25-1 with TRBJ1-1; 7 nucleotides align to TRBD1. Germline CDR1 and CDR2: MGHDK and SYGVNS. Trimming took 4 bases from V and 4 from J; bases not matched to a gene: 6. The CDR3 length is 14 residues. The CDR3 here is CASSVRGPGTEAFF. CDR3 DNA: TGTGCCAGCAGTGTAAGGGGGCCAGGCACTGAAGCTTTCTTT. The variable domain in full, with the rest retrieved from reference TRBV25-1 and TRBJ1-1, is EADIYQTPRYLVIGTGKKITLECSQTMGHDKMYWYQQDPGMELHLIHYSYGVNSTEKGDLSSESTVSRIRTEHFPLTLESARPSHTSQYLCASSVRGPGTEAFFGQGTRLTVV.

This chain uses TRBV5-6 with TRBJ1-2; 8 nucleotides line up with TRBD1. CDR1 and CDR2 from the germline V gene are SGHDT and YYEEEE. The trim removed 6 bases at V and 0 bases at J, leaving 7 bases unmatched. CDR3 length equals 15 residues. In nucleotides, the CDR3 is TGTGCCAGCACCCAGGGGGCAAACCCTAACTATGGCTACACCTTC. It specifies CASTQGANPNYGYTF.

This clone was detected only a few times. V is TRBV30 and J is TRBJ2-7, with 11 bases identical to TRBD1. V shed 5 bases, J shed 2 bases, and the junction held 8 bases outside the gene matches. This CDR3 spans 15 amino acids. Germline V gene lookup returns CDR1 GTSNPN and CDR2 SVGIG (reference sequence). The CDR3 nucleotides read TGTGCCTGGGAACCCGGGACAGGGGGTCCCTACGAGCAGTACTTC. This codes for CAWEPGTGGPYEQYF.

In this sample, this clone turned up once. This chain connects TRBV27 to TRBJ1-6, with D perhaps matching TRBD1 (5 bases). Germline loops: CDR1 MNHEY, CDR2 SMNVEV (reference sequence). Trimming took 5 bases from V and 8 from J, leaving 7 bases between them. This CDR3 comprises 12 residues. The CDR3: CASSGGDSPLHF. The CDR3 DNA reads TGTGCCAGCAGTGGGGGGGATTCACCCCTCCACTTT.

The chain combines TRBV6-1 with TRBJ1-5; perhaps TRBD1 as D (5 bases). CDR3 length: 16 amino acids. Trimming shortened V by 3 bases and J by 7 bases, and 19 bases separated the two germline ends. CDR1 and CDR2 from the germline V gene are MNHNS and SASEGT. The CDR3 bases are TGTGCCAGCAGTGAGATGGTGTACCAGGGTGGGCAGCCCCAGCATTTT. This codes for CASSEMVYQGGQPQHF.

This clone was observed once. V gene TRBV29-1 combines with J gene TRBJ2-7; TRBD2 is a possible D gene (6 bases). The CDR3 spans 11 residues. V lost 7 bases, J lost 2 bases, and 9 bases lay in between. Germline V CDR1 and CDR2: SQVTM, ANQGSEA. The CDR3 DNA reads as TGCAGCGGGGGGGTTGCCTACGAGCAGTACTTC. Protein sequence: CSGGVAYEQYF.

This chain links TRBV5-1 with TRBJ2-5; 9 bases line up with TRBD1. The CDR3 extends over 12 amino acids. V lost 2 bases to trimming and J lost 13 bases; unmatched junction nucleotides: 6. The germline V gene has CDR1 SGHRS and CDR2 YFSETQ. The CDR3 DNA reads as TGCGCCAGCAGCTTAGGGACAGGGCCGTCGTACTTC. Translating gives CASSLGTGPSYF.